The 16 T cell receptor beta chains presented below share a single source sample, sequenced in a study of T-cell reconstitution after alpha-beta-depleted transplantation in children. Preparation of the TCRbeta library was carried out with unique molecular identifiers. TCRdb passed the PCR reads through MiXCR, listing each CDR3 protein once. The table includes some 490,000 distinct CDR3 sequences, 12% detected once. The starting material was PBMCs from the stem cell graft donor, obtained from the stem cell graft. These receptor sequences come from a human donor who donated a stem cell graft to a child with combined immunodeficiency.

Many counts were recorded for this clonotype. The J gene is TRBJ2-3, the V gene TRBV12-3 or TRBV12-4; 9 bases are a match to TRBD2. This CDR3 is 16 amino acids long. Trimming at V came to 2 bases and at J to 7 bases, leaving 10 bases not matched to a gene. Here the CDR3 reads CASSLTAGGPIHTQYF. The CDR3 region has the DNA TGTGCCAGCAGTTTAACGGCGGGGGGGCCAATTCATACGCAGTATTTT.

The table lists this clonotype with many counts. The chain links TRBV11-2 to TRBJ2-7, with D perhaps TRBD1 (6 bases). The CDR3 length is 17 residues. Trimming took off 6 bases at V and 0 bases at J, with 21 bases between the two ends. Germline V gene sequence: CDR1 SGHAT, CDR2 FQNNGV. CDR3 coding DNA: TGTGCCAGCAGGCGTTTAACACAGGGACGGAACTCCTACGAGCAGTACTTC. Its protein product is CASRRLTQGRNSYEQYF.

This clonotype showed up just a few times. This chain uses TRBV12-3 or TRBV12-4 with TRBJ1-5, with no clear D. CDR3 length: 15 amino acids. V lost 2 bases, J lost 3 bases, and 11 bases lay in between. CDR3 nucleotide sequence: TGTGCCAGCAGTTTACGCCAGGCGGACAATCAGCCCCAGCATTTT. This sequence encodes CASSLRQADNQPQHF.

In regard to this clonotype: This could be a read error, since a much larger clone is one nucleotide away. The V and J genes are TRBV20-1 and TRBJ1-2; 9 nucleotides match TRBD1. The CDR3 is 14 amino acids. CDR1 and CDR2 from the germline V gene are DFQATT and SNEGSKA (reference sequence). The CDR3, as DNA: TGCTGTGCTAGAGACATCGGGACAGGGAATGGCTACACCTTC. Translating it yields CCARDIGTGNGYTF.

This chain joins TRBV7-2 and TRBJ2-1; TRBD2 aligns across 7 bases. This CDR3 has 16 amino acids. CDR1 is SGHTA, CDR2 FQGNSA, per germline. The V and J ends lost 6 bases and 0 bases, in that order; junction bases with no gene match: 8. CDR3 in amino acids: CASRTSGASSYNEQFF. In DNA, the CDR3 is TGTGCCAGCAGAACCAGCGGGGCGAGCTCCTACAATGAGCAGTTCTTC.

This clonotype was picked up many times. This rearrangement joins TRBV12-3 or TRBV12-4 to TRBJ2-2; the D is unclear. CDR3 length equals 14 residues. V was cut by 3 bases and J by 7 bases, with 12 bases left in between. The CDR3 loop is CASSLRPDDGELFF. CDR3 DNA sequence: TGTGCCAGCAGTTTGAGGCCCGACGACGGGGAGCTGTTTTTT.

The J gene is TRBJ2-1, the V gene TRBV20-1; D gene ambiguous. CDR1 DFQATT and CDR2 SNEGSKA come from the germline V gene (reference sequence). This CDR3 spans 13 amino acids. The germline V and J ends were trimmed by 3 bases and 9 bases, with 15 bases remaining between them. The CDR3 reads CSARHPPGGEQFF. CDR3 DNA: TGCAGTGCTAGGCACCCCCCTGGCGGTGAGCAGTTCTTC.

As to this clonotype: A much larger clone sits a single nucleotide away, making a read error possible. This chain links TRBV7-8 with TRBJ2-7, with a weak D call TRBD1 (5 bases). This CDR3 is built from 13 residues. Germline CDR1 SGHVS, CDR2 FQNEAQ. Here the CDR3 DNA reads TGTGTCAGCAGCTTGGGGCCGCGCTACGAGCAGTACTTC. This gives the protein CVSSLGPRYEQYF.

There are a few counts of this clonotype. The V and J genes are TRBV7-2 and TRBJ1-2, with D perhaps matching TRBD1 (5 bases). The CDR3 consists of 13 residues. Trimming cost V 0 bases and J 7 bases, with 9 bases left between them. CDR1 SGHTA and CDR2 FQGNSA come from the germline V gene. The CDR3 loop is CASSLAGVSGYTF. In nucleotides, the CDR3 is TGTGCCAGCAGCTTAGCAGGGGTTAGTGGCTACACCTTC. The variable domain in full, with the rest retrieved from reference TRBV7-2 and TRBJ1-2, is GAGVSQSPSNKVTEKGKDVELRCDPISGHTALYWYRQSLGQGLEFLIYFQGNSAPDKSGLPSDRFSAERTGGSVSTLTIQRTQQEDSAVYLCASSLAGVSGYTFGSGTRLTVV.

This clonotype was observed a handful of times. The rearrangement uses TRBV29-1 and TRBJ1-1, with D tentatively TRBD1 (6 bases). In germline, CDR1 is SQVTM, CDR2 ANQGSEA. The V end was cut by 6 bases, the J end by 1 base, with 12 bases between. This CDR3 region has 13 residues. DNA for the CDR3: TGCAGCGTGGCTGGACAGTGGAACACTGAAGCTTTCTTT. It translates to CSVAGQWNTEAFF.

V usage is TRBV6-2 or TRBV6-3 and J usage is TRBJ2-2; unclear D gene. Per germline, CDR1 MNHEY and CDR2 SVGEGT. This CDR3 has 15 amino acids. Trimming pared 0 bases from V and 5 bases from J, leaving 10 bases between. The CDR3 spells CASSYSRIGTGELFF. In nucleotides, the CDR3 is TGTGCCAGCAGTTACTCGAGGATAGGGACCGGGGAGCTGTTTTTT.

Many counts were recorded for this clonotype. This chain uses TRBV12-3 or TRBV12-4 with TRBJ2-1; D not certain. V was shortened by 1 base and J by 1 base, with 8 bases between the two germline ends. The CDR3 sequence is 15 residues long. The DNA of the CDR3 is TGTGCCAGCAGTTTAGAGGGTAGGTCCTACAATGAGCAGTTCTTC. The encoded protein is CASSLEGRSYNEQFF.

In this sample, this clonotype turned up many times. This chain links TRBV4-3 with TRBJ2-3, with D unclear. V lost 4 bases and J lost 5, with 10 bases in between. The CDR3 has 13 amino acids. Germline V lookup: CDR1 LGHNA, CDR2 YSLEER. In nucleotides, the CDR3 is TGCGCCAGCAGCCGATCACGAGAAGATACGCAGTATTTT. Amino acid sequence: CASSRSREDTQYF.

This chain links TRBV6-5 with TRBJ1-2; no clear D gene. The CDR3 runs to 15 residues. Germline V lookup: CDR1 MNHEY, CDR2 SVGAGI. The V end lost 0 bases, the J end lost 4 bases, and 12 bases lay between the germline ends. The CDR3 DNA reads as TGTGCCAGCAGTTACTCGGGAGGACTAGGCTATGGCTACACCTTC. This encodes CASSYSGGLGYGYTF.

The V and J genes are TRBV13 and TRBJ2-5; D call uncertain. There are 13 residues in the CDR3. Trimming left V 0 bases short and J 0 bases short, with 2 bases between. Germline assignment: CDR1 PRHDT and CDR2 FYEKMQ (reference sequence). The CDR3 coding sequence is TGTGCCAGCAGCTTAGGTGACCAAGAGACCCAGTACTTC. Protein: CASSLGDQETQYF.

Comments on this clonotype: A much larger clone lies a single base off, so this may be a read error. The V gene is TRBV20-1, the J gene TRBJ2-7; D is ambiguous. The CDR3 totals 15 residues. Per germline, CDR1 DFQATT and CDR2 SNEGSKA (reference sequence). V gave up 1 base and J gave up 3 bases, with 16 bases separating them. CDR3 DNA sequence: TGCAGTGCTAGAGTGGATGTTAGCCAGCGCTACGAGCAGTACTTC. Encoded protein: CSARVDVSQRYEQYF.